One sample yielded the 9 T cell receptor beta chains listed below, sequenced in a study of blood T cells in healthy people across ages. With a J-beta primer mix and a sample-barcoded 5' primer, a second PCR ran about 7 to 12 cycles. TCRdb called the 5' RACE reads again in MiXCR, with one record for every CDR3 protein. This repertoire shows hundreds of thousands of distinct CDR3 sequences, roughly half found once; its top ten account for around an eighth. Sequenced material: blood. These receptors were obtained from a woman aged 80 or older in good health.

V is TRBV20-1 and J is TRBJ1-6; D is uncertain. This CDR3 region has 13 residues. Germline values: CDR1 DFQATT, CDR2 SNEGSKA (reference sequence). V gave up 3 bases and J gave up 6 bases, with 9 bases separating them. The DNA of the CDR3 is TGCAGTGCTAGGGATGTGGGTAATTCACCCCTCCACTTT. Residues: CSARDVGNSPLHF.

This clonotype was seen repeatedly, ten times or more. The chain joins TRBV5-1 to TRBJ2-1; no definite D call. V was shortened by 0 bases and J by 0 bases, with 10 bases between the two germline ends. The germline V gene encodes CDR1 SGHRS and CDR2 YFSETQ. The CDR3 totals 16 residues. The chain's CDR3 is CASSLGIVSSYNEQFF. CDR3 bases: TGCGCCAGCAGCTTGGGAATAGTTAGCTCCTACAATGAGCAGTTCTTC.

The chain combines TRBV20-1 with TRBJ1-6, with TRBD1 matching 8 bases. CDR1 and CDR2 from the germline V gene are DFQATT and SNEGSKA (reference sequence). V was pared by 6 bases and J by 0 bases, with 10 bases of the junction left unmatched. The CDR3 is made up of 17 amino acids. The CDR3: CSAIFGTGSSYNSPLHF. As DNA, the CDR3 is TGCAGTGCCATATTCGGGACAGGAAGCTCCTATAATTCACCCCTCCACTTT.

DNA of the CDR3: TGTGCCATCAGTGAGTCCGATAGCCCTCGAAAGCAGTACTTC. The encoded protein is CAISESDSPRKQYF. The J gene is TRBJ2-5, the V gene TRBV10-3; D call uncertain. V lost 0 bases to trimming and J lost 11 bases, with 16 bases between them. The germline CDR1 and CDR2 sequences are ENHRY and SYGVKD. CDR3 length equals 14 residues.

V gene TRBV12-3 or TRBV12-4 combines with J gene TRBJ1-2, with D maybe TRBD1 (5 bases). V was shortened by 1 base and J by 4 bases, with 13 bases between the two germline ends. The CDR3 has 15 residues. The CDR3 DNA reads TGTGCCAGCAGTTTAGTGTCGGGGACTCTCTATGGCTACACCTTC. Translating gives CASSLVSGTLYGYTF.

Here the CDR3 DNA reads TGTGCCAGCAGTGTCCCAGGGCTCGATGAGCAGTACTTC. Its protein product is CASSVPGLDEQYF. V usage is TRBV12-3 or TRBV12-4 and J usage is TRBJ2-5; possible D gene TRBD1, 5 bases. V was shortened by 5 bases and J by 11 bases, with 18 bases between the two germline ends. CDR3 length equals 13 residues.

This clonotype occurred once. This chain joins TRBV10-3 and TRBJ1-1, with 7 positions matching TRBD1. Per the germline V gene, CDR1 is ENHRY and CDR2 is SYGVKD. CDR3 length equals 14 residues. V lost 4 bases, J lost 6 bases, and 8 bases stayed unmatched. The chain's CDR3 is CAISGQPTGSEAFF. CDR3 bases: TGTGCCATCAGTGGGCAACCGACAGGGTCTGAAGCTTTCTTT.

This chain joins TRBV4-2 and TRBJ2-7; perhaps TRBD2 as D (5 bases). CDR3 length: 13 residues. Per the germline V gene, CDR1 is LGHNA and CDR2 is YNFKEQ. Trimming cost V 1 base and J 1 base, with 5 bases left between them. CDR3 loop: CASSQAGSYEQYF. CDR3 nucleotide sequence: TGTGCCAGCAGCCAAGCGGGGTCCTACGAGCAGTACTTC.

At least ten counts were recorded for this clonotype. At one end the junction does not follow the germline gene, possibly because of a read error. The genes are TRBV12-3 or TRBV12-4 and TRBJ2-7, with no clear D. The CDR3 contains 12 residues. As DNA, the CDR3 is TGCGCCAGCAGCCTGATCGGGTACGAGCAGTACTTC. Translating gives CASSLIGYEQYF.